A single sample gave rise to the 28 T cell receptor beta chains below, sequenced in a study of T cells in Graves' hyperthyroidism and ophthalmopathy. RNA transcripts yielded amplified TCR beta CDR3 regions. The primer set for the first-round RT-PCR of the TCR CDR3 was HTBI. Each CDR3 protein gets one entry after TCRdb re-called the multiplex PCR reads with MiXCR. The sample lists 500,000 to 600,000 distinct CDR3 sequences, about 43% occurring once. The sequenced sample was peripheral blood or thyroid tissue (not recorded which). The receptors derive from a woman between 18 and 30 years old with Graves' hyperthyroidism.

J is TRBJ2-3 and V is TRBV5-1; D gene unclear. From germline, CDR1 is SGHRS and CDR2 YFSETQ. The CDR3 has 14 residues. Between the trimmed V and J ends, which lost 1 base and 10 bases, there was a span of 16 bases. Here the CDR3 reads CASSLIMGRESQYF. Here the CDR3 DNA reads TGCGCCAGCAGCTTGATTATGGGTCGAGAATCGCAGTATTTT.

This rearrangement joins TRBV20-1 to TRBJ1-2; D unclear. The CDR3 is made up of 15 amino acids. The ends were cut back, 6 bases at V and 5 bases at J, with 22 bases in the middle. CDR1 and CDR2 (germline): DFQATT, SNEGSKA (reference sequence). The CDR3 is CSASSYGTTAYGYTF. CDR3 nucleotides: TGCAGTGCCAGCAGTTACGGCACAACCGCTTATGGCTACACCTTC.

The rearrangement uses TRBV29-1 and TRBJ1-1; D ambiguous. This CDR3 comprises 13 residues. V gave up 6 bases and J gave up 1 base, with 12 bases separating them. Germline V gene data show CDR1 as SQVTM and CDR2 as ANQGSEA. The CDR3 nucleotides are TGCAGCGTAACCGGACCGTCGAACACTGAAGCTTTCTTT. It codes for CSVTGPSNTEAFF.

The chain couples TRBV2 to TRBJ2-7, with 7 bases aligning to TRBD1. The CDR3 consists of 16 residues. The J segment lost 7 bases and the V segment lost 8 bases, leaving 20 bases of the junction unmatched. CDR1 SNHLY and CDR2 FYNNEI come from the germline V gene. CDR3 loop: CASFNTQGLRSREQYF. The CDR3 DNA follows: TGTGCCAGCTTCAACACACAGGGGCTGAGGAGTAGGGAGCAGTACTTC.

The V call is TRBV29-1, the J call TRBJ1-5; D is perhaps TRBD1 (6 bases). Trimming stripped 7 bases from V and 6 bases from J, with 13 bases between. Germline-derived CDR1 and CDR2 are SQVTM and ANQGSEA. This CDR3 spans 12 amino acids. The CDR3 spells CSARQDSQPQHF. CDR3 DNA sequence: TGCAGCGCTAGACAGGACAGTCAGCCCCAGCATTTT.

This clonotype was counted between two and nine times. V is TRBV29-1 and J is TRBJ2-7; TRBD2 aligns across 12 bases. CDR1 SQVTM and CDR2 ANQGSEA come from the germline V gene. CDR3 size: 15 residues. The V and J ends lost 6 bases and 2 bases, in that order; junction bases with no gene match: 8. This CDR3 reads CSVSGLAGGPYEQYF. Written as DNA, the CDR3 is TGCAGCGTGAGTGGGCTAGCGGGAGGGCCCTACGAGCAGTACTTC.

The V gene is TRBV25-1, the J gene TRBJ1-2, with D tentatively TRBD1 (6 bases). The V gene's germline CDR1 is MGHDK and CDR2 SYGVNS. The CDR3 extends over 13 amino acids. Trimming removed 9 bases at V and 4 bases at J, with 15 bases between. This CDR3 reads CASHGGQGYGYTF. CDR3 DNA: TGTGCCAGTCACGGGGGCCAGGGCTATGGCTACACCTTC.

The genes are TRBV7-2 and TRBJ2-5; perhaps TRBD2 as D (6 bases). CDR1 is SGHTA, CDR2 FQGNSA, per germline. Trimming took 4 bases from V and 2 from J, leaving 11 bases between them. The CDR3 has 14 amino acids. CDR3 protein: CASSSWEVQETQYF. CDR3 sequence (DNA): TGTGCCAGCAGCTCCTGGGAGGTACAAGAGACCCAGTACTTC.

Note on this clonotype: Relative to the germline gene, one junction end is altered; a read error may explain this. The rearrangement links TRBV2 to TRBJ1-2; D might be TRBD1 (5 bases). The CDR3 spans 15 residues. The germline CDR1 and CDR2 sequences are SNHLY and FYNNEI. The CDR3 sequence is CASSEGVSLAYDYTF. The CDR3, as DNA: TGTGCTAGCAGTGAAGGGGTCAGCCTCGCCTATGACTACACCTTC.

As for this clonotype: A much larger clone lies a single base off, so this may be a read error. The CDR3 sequence: CAISYFSDSKTQYF. In nucleotides, the CDR3 is TGTGCCATCAGTTATTTTAGTGACTCGAAGACCCAGTACTTC. The rearrangement joins TRBV10-3 to TRBJ2-5; unclear D gene. Deletions cut 5 bases from V and 6 bases from J, with 16 bases between. Germline assignment: CDR1 ENHRY and CDR2 SYGVKD. This CDR3 is 14 amino acids long.

V usage is TRBV10-3 and J usage is TRBJ2-5; 7 bases align to TRBD2. CDR3 length equals 11 residues. In germline, CDR1 is ENHRY, CDR2 SYGVKD. The trim removed 6 bases at V and 5 bases at J, leaving 0 bases unmatched. The CDR3 region has the DNA TGTGCCATCAGAGCGGGGGAGACCCAGTACTTC. This codes for CAIRAGETQYF.

This clonotype has a single count. This sequence joins TRBV4-3 and TRBJ2-5; 9 bases agree with TRBD1. Germline lookup yields CDR1 LGHNA and CDR2 YSLEER. V shed 4 bases, J shed 4 bases, and the junction held 10 bases outside the gene matches. This CDR3 has 16 residues. The CDR3, as DNA: TGCGCCAGCAGCCCTACCTACAGGGGGCTAGGAGAGACCCAGTACTTC. Protein product: CASSPTYRGLGETQYF.

This clonotype was recorded at least ten times. The V call is TRBV19, the J call TRBJ2-7; no reliable D call. Between the trimmed V and J ends, which lost 5 bases and 7 bases, there was a span of 15 bases. In germline, CDR1 is LNHDA, CDR2 SQIVND (reference sequence). This CDR3 is built from 13 residues. CDR3 protein: CASSGKASGEQYF. The CDR3 DNA reads as TGTGCCAGTAGTGGCAAGGCCTCGGGTGAGCAGTACTTC.

DNA of the CDR3: TGTGCCAGCAGTCCTAGGACGCTTCGAAGGGGAAACACCATATATTTT. Protein sequence: CASSPRTLRRGNTIYF. The chain carries TRBV6-5 and TRBJ1-3; no firm D call. Between the trimmed V and J ends, which lost 5 bases and 4 bases, there was a span of 18 bases. The CDR3 contains 16 residues. CDR1 MNHEY and CDR2 SVGAGI come from the germline V gene.

This clonotype was recorded at least ten times. The chain combines TRBV6-1 with TRBJ1-5, with D perhaps matching TRBD1 (5 bases). The CDR3 has 14 amino acids. Trimming took 8 bases from V and 4 from J, leaving 15 bases between them. Germline V gives CDR1 MNHNS, CDR2 SASEGT. The CDR3 is CASLPGTANQPQHF. The CDR3 region has the DNA TGTGCCAGCTTACCCGGGACGGCAAATCAGCCCCAGCATTTT.

This clonotype was seen many times. V usage is TRBV11-3 and J usage is TRBJ1-3; 7 bases line up with TRBD1. V was clipped by 5 bases and J by 4 bases; unmatched bases: 11. The CDR3 covers 16 residues. The V gene's germline CDR1 is SGHNT and CDR2 YENEEA. The CDR3 nucleotides are TGTGCCAGCAGCCCCGTAGGGACAGCCGGCGGAAACACCATATATTTT. It is translated as CASSPVGTAGGNTIYF.

This clonotype was seen repeatedly, ten times or more. The chain couples TRBV4-1 to TRBJ2-7; D is uncertain. The germline V gene has CDR1 MGHRA and CDR2 YSYEKL. The length of the CDR3 is 14 residues. The V gene lost 4 bases and the J gene lost 7 bases, with 17 bases spanning the gap. Here the CDR3 DNA reads TGCGCCAGCAGCCTTAGGGATGGCGAACGGGAGCAGTACTTC. This translates into CASSLRDGEREQYF.

The V gene is TRBV19, the J gene TRBJ2-5, with 12 bases aligning to TRBD1. Germline V gene data show CDR1 as LNHDA and CDR2 as SQIVND (reference sequence). The CDR3 is made up of 15 amino acids. J gave up 5 bases and V 4 bases, and 5 bases lay outside the gene matches. CDR3 sequence reads: CASSRGQGARETQYF. DNA for the CDR3: TGTGCCAGTAGTAGGGGACAGGGGGCACGCGAGACCCAGTACTTC. Full variable domain (missing parts from reference TRBV19 and TRBJ2-5): DGGITQSPKYLFRKEGQNVTLSCEQNLNHDAMYWYRQDPGQGLRLIYYSQIVNDFQKGDIAEGYSVSREKKESFPLTVTSAQKNPTAFYLCASSRGQGARETQYFGPGTRLLVL.

In regard to this clonotype: The junction shows a germline mismatch at one end, possibly a read error. The chain employs TRBV6-6 and TRBJ2-7; 11 bases line up with TRBD2. This CDR3 is built from 16 residues. From germline, CDR1 is MNHNY and CDR2 SVGAGI (reference sequence). CDR3 bases: TGTGCCATCAGTGAGTCGATAGCGGGAGGGCGACACGAGCAGTACTTC. It is translated as CAISESIAGGRHEQYF.

V usage is TRBV29-1 and J usage is TRBJ1-5; D is unclear. V lost 7 bases and J 7 bases, leaving 17 bases between the germline ends. From germline, CDR1 is SQVTM and CDR2 ANQGSEA. This CDR3 region has 13 residues. The CDR3 DNA is TGCAGCGCTCGACTAGCGGGAGGGCAGCCCCAGCATTTT. It encodes CSARLAGGQPQHF.

This clonotype was detected ten times or more. This rearrangement joins TRBV5-1 to TRBJ2-6; the D call may be TRBD1 or TRBD2 (5 bases each). Germline lookup yields CDR1 SGHRS and CDR2 YFSETQ. Trimming removed 0 bases at V and 0 bases at J, with 19 bases between. The CDR3 spans 20 residues. CDR3 region: CASSLDTGRGIYSGANVLTF. As DNA, the CDR3 is TGCGCCAGCAGCTTGGATACGGGACGGGGAATCTACTCTGGGGCCAACGTCCTGACTTTC.

J is TRBJ2-2 and V is TRBV5-1, with 8 nucleotides matching TRBD1. Per germline, CDR1 SGHRS and CDR2 YFSETQ. The V and J ends lost 0 bases and 3 bases, in that order; junction bases with no gene match: 10. The CDR3 runs to 18 residues. This chain's CDR3 is CASSLEWTGRVDTGELFF. The CDR3 DNA reads TGCGCCAGCAGCTTGGAGTGGACAGGGAGAGTGGACACCGGGGAGCTGTTTTTT.

This clonotype showed up many times. The V and J genes are TRBV10-3 and TRBJ1-1; 8 bases fit TRBD1. This CDR3 comprises 16 residues. J gave up 4 bases and V 4 bases, and 11 bases lay outside the gene matches. Germline V gene data show CDR1 as ENHRY and CDR2 as SYGVKD. CDR3 DNA sequence: TGTGCCATCAGTGCCGGGCCTGACAGGGGTTTCACTGAAGCTTTCTTT. Translating it yields CAISAGPDRGFTEAFF.

This clonotype was seen a handful of times. This rearrangement joins TRBV7-6 to TRBJ2-3; D unresolved. The CDR3 consists of 13 residues. Germline lookup yields CDR1 SGHVS and CDR2 FNYEAQ. The germline V and J ends were trimmed by 3 bases and 3 bases, with 7 bases remaining between them. The CDR3 DNA is TGTGCCAGCAGCTTGCAGGAGACAGATACGCAGTATTTT. Its translation is CASSLQETDTQYF.

This clonotype came up many times. The chain carries TRBV25-1 and TRBJ2-5, with 9 positions matching TRBD1. Trimming at V came to 2 bases and at J to 5 bases, leaving 6 bases not matched to a gene. CDR1 is MGHDK, CDR2 SYGVNS, per germline. CDR3 length equals 15 residues. The CDR3 nucleotides are TGTGCCAGCAGTGAAAGAGACAGGGGGTTGGAGACCCAGTACTTC. It encodes CASSERDRGLETQYF.

In this sample, this clonotype turned up once. This chain joins TRBV29-1 and TRBJ2-5, with TRBD1 identical over 7 bases. After removal of 4 bases from V and 5 bases from J, the junction contained 7 bases not matched to a gene. The CDR3 has 13 residues. Germline CDR1 and CDR2: SQVTM and ANQGSEA. The CDR3 protein is CSVGGTANETQYF. CDR3 bases: TGCAGCGTTGGGGGGACAGCCAATGAGACCCAGTACTTC.

This clonotype has ten or more counts. The chain joins TRBV15 to TRBJ1-2; 7 bases fit TRBD1. Germline-derived CDR1 and CDR2 are LNHNV and YYDKDF (reference sequence). V lost 4 bases to trimming and J lost 8 bases; unmatched junction nucleotides: 10. This CDR3 spans 14 amino acids. The DNA of the CDR3 is TGTGCCACCAGCACCCAGGGGGGGGAAGAAGGCTACACCTTC. It translates to CATSTQGGEEGYTF.

This clonotype was detected ten times or more. This rearrangement joins TRBV10-3 to TRBJ2-7; 8 bases match TRBD1. The CDR3 is 16 amino acids. V shed 4 bases and J 3 bases; nucleotides not matched to a gene: 11. Germline lookup yields CDR1 ENHRY and CDR2 SYGVKD. The CDR3 loop is CAISGEQGELGYEQYF. The CDR3 region has the DNA TGTGCCATCAGTGGTGAACAGGGGGAATTAGGCTACGAGCAGTACTTC.